Listed below are T cell receptor beta chains from one sample, sequenced in a study of blood T cell repertoires in COVID-19. Sequencing was performed with immunoSEQ multiplex PCR; in TCRdb, only in-frame clones are kept and a portion is missing. The sample gives over 200,000 clones, 88% of which show up once; 0.99% is in the top ten. Sample: peripheral blood. Receptor source: a woman between 40 and 55 years old who had recovered from COVID-19. Each CDR3 is given with its conserved first and last residue. Each record gives: CDR3 protein, J gene, D gene, V gene, clone size. A D gene is named only where the DNA matches it firmly. Size values are once, few and many counts, or a class for expanded clones, and some rows have none.

CDR3 protein: CSAGFGETQYF
J gene: TRBJ2-5
D gene: .
V gene: TRBV29-1
clone size: .

CDR3 protein: CASSIAASGLNTGELFF
J gene: TRBJ2-2
D gene: TRBD2
V gene: TRBV19
clone size: .

CDR3 protein: CASTVLAGGLGGYTF
J gene: TRBJ1-2
D gene: .
V gene: TRBV10-2
clone size: .

CDR3 protein: CASTAGGGWTEAFF
J gene: TRBJ1-1
D gene: .
V gene: TRBV6-5
clone size: .

CDR3 protein: CASSPTTAPAEQYF
J gene: TRBJ2-7
D gene: .
V gene: TRBV7-3
clone size: .

CDR3 protein: CASSLVRGSSGNTIYF
J gene: TRBJ1-3
D gene: .
V gene: TRBV7-9
clone size: .

CDR3 protein: CASSDTLSYGYTF
J gene: TRBJ1-2
D gene: .
V gene: TRBV25-1
clone size: .

CDR3 protein: CATGPANYGYTF
J gene: TRBJ1-2
D gene: .
V gene: TRBV5-5
clone size: .

CDR3 protein: CASSRTVAAGDNEQFF
J gene: TRBJ2-1
D gene: TRBD2
V gene: TRBV4-3
clone size: .

CDR3 protein: CASRNRGPNTEAFF
J gene: TRBJ1-1
D gene: TRBD1
V gene: TRBV25-1
clone size: .

CDR3 protein: CASSKGPPGGGRRKETQYF
J gene: TRBJ2-5
D gene: .
V gene: TRBV21-1
clone size: .

CDR3 protein: CASSQSRVGKLFF
J gene: TRBJ1-4
D gene: .
V gene: TRBV16
clone size: .

CDR3 protein: CASSYPEGGRQRETQYF
J gene: TRBJ2-5
D gene: .
V gene: TRBV6-2/TRBV6-3
clone size: .

CDR3 protein: CSASPGAPQNNEQFF
J gene: TRBJ2-1
D gene: .
V gene: TRBV20-1
clone size: once

CDR3 protein: CASTPGVQETQYF
J gene: TRBJ2-5
D gene: .
V gene: TRBV5-6
clone size: .

CDR3 protein: CATSQNTGELFF
J gene: TRBJ2-2
D gene: .
V gene: TRBV24-1
clone size: .

CDR3 protein: CASSPRGTPTEQYF
J gene: TRBJ2-7
D gene: .
V gene: TRBV7-9
clone size: .

CDR3 protein: CASSPRRAGYNEQFF
J gene: TRBJ2-1
D gene: .
V gene: TRBV9
clone size: few

CDR3 protein: CASSYSAGTDTQYF
J gene: TRBJ2-3
D gene: .
V gene: TRBV6-5
clone size: once

CDR3 protein: CASSASGTSDTQYF
J gene: TRBJ2-3
D gene: .
V gene: TRBV9
clone size: .

CDR3 protein: CASSPNRDSPGANVLTF
J gene: TRBJ2-6
D gene: .
V gene: TRBV7-2
clone size: .

CDR3 protein: CATRQGYEQFF
J gene: TRBJ2-1
D gene: TRBD1
V gene: TRBV24-1
clone size: .

CDR3 protein: CATSTGQGTHNEQFF
J gene: TRBJ2-1
D gene: TRBD1
V gene: TRBV15
clone size: .

CDR3 protein: CAYQDRAPEAFF
J gene: TRBJ1-1
D gene: TRBD1
V gene: TRBV30
clone size: .

CDR3 protein: CASSVGAGAGDTQYF
J gene: TRBJ2-3
D gene: TRBD2
V gene: TRBV9
clone size: few

CDR3 protein: CASSKDRGGEKLFF
J gene: TRBJ1-4
D gene: TRBD1
V gene: TRBV5-5
clone size: .

CDR3 protein: CASSLPGPGLAGERETQYF
J gene: TRBJ2-5
D gene: TRBD2
V gene: TRBV7-8
clone size: few

CDR3 protein: CASSPTGGQPQHF
J gene: TRBJ1-5
D gene: TRBD1
V gene: TRBV7-3
clone size: .

CDR3 protein: CASSPGSYNEQFF
J gene: TRBJ2-1
D gene: .
V gene: TRBV7-9
clone size: once

CDR3 protein: CASSPRDRPVAFF
J gene: TRBJ1-1
D gene: TRBD1
V gene: TRBV6-2/TRBV6-3
clone size: .

CDR3 protein: CATSDWKDRDEKLFF
J gene: TRBJ1-4
D gene: .
V gene: TRBV24-1
clone size: .

CDR3 protein: CATSGIRGSGANVLTF
J gene: TRBJ2-6
D gene: .
V gene: TRBV24-1
clone size: .

CDR3 protein: CASSPRVQENYGYTF
J gene: TRBJ1-2
D gene: .
V gene: TRBV5-4
clone size: .

CDR3 protein: CASSVAGTSGRAGNEQFF
J gene: TRBJ2-1
D gene: TRBD2
V gene: TRBV9
clone size: few

CDR3 protein: CASSYGQNYGYTF
J gene: TRBJ1-2
D gene: .
V gene: TRBV6-2/TRBV6-3
clone size: .

CDR3 protein: CASTPGRGRGQPQHF
J gene: TRBJ1-5
D gene: .
V gene: TRBV6-2/TRBV6-3
clone size: .

CDR3 protein: CASSRGQGANNQPQHF
J gene: TRBJ1-5
D gene: TRBD1
V gene: TRBV6-2/TRBV6-3
clone size: .

CDR3 protein: CASSEWETGGWEAQHF
J gene: TRBJ1-5
D gene: TRBD1
V gene: TRBV10-2
clone size: .

CDR3 protein: CASSPGTGGGQSEKLFF
J gene: TRBJ1-4
D gene: TRBD1
V gene: TRBV5-1
clone size: .

CDR3 protein: CASTDLRDEQYF
J gene: TRBJ2-7
D gene: .
V gene: TRBV28
clone size: few

CDR3 protein: CASSQGGSSYNSPLHF
J gene: TRBJ1-6
D gene: .
V gene: TRBV4-2
clone size: .

CDR3 protein: CASSPDRGSNQPQHF
J gene: TRBJ1-5
D gene: TRBD1
V gene: TRBV4-3
clone size: .

CDR3 protein: CASGPDGLGYEQYF
J gene: TRBJ2-7
D gene: TRBD2
V gene: TRBV6-5
clone size: .

CDR3 protein: CAWSGAPGTDIQYF
J gene: TRBJ2-4
D gene: .
V gene: TRBV30
clone size: .

CDR3 protein: CALTLEWGMRDRAYGYTF
J gene: TRBJ1-2
D gene: TRBD1
V gene: TRBV30
clone size: .

CDR3 protein: CASRGGSSYNEQFF
J gene: TRBJ2-1
D gene: .
V gene: TRBV27
clone size: .

CDR3 protein: CASSYPGRGPNTEAFF
J gene: TRBJ1-1
D gene: TRBD1
V gene: TRBV6-5
clone size: .

CDR3 protein: CASSHVGGNNYGYTF
J gene: TRBJ1-2
D gene: TRBD1
V gene: TRBV3-1/TRBV3-2
clone size: .

CDR3 protein: CASSLGLAGGRSYNEQFF
J gene: TRBJ2-1
D gene: TRBD2
V gene: TRBV5-6
clone size: .

CDR3 protein: CASSHRTGEAYEQYF
J gene: TRBJ2-7
D gene: TRBD1
V gene: TRBV14
clone size: .

CDR3 protein: CASSYSRGPEPYEQYF
J gene: TRBJ2-7
D gene: TRBD1
V gene: TRBV6-6
clone size: .

CDR3 protein: CASSLVLAGSGTQYF
J gene: TRBJ2-5
D gene: TRBD2
V gene: TRBV5-1
clone size: .

CDR3 protein: CASTHKTGTSGNTIYF
J gene: TRBJ1-3
D gene: .
V gene: TRBV5-4
clone size: .

CDR3 protein: CASSPPGVLSYGYTF
J gene: TRBJ1-2
D gene: .
V gene: TRBV18
clone size: .

CDR3 protein: CASSELYTEAFF
J gene: TRBJ1-1
D gene: .
V gene: TRBV6-1
clone size: .

CDR3 protein: CASSPGGALAGVVF
J gene: TRBJ2-1
D gene: TRBD2
V gene: TRBV11-3
clone size: .